These T cell receptor beta chains were read from a single sample in a study of sequential checkpoint blockade in melanoma. Profiling relied on immunoSEQ multiplex PCR, and the TCRdb table lists in-frame clones only, not all of them. The profile shows some 40,000 clones, approximately 30% of them singletons. Sequencing was performed on tumor tissue (inferred from file names), taken from a patient given nivolumab and ipilimumab in sequence. These TCRs come from a human donor with melanoma. Both conserved end residues are part of each CDR3. Fields, in order: clone size, J gene, V gene, CDR3 length, CDR3 protein. Not all rows give a size; the values are once, few, many and, for expanded clones, a class.

few,TRBJ2-6,TRBV19,15,CASSFQAPGANVLTF
.,TRBJ1-1,TRBV18,14,CASSPAFGGAEAFF
.,TRBJ2-1,TRBV5-1,15,CASSLEAGAKNEQFF
few,TRBJ2-7,TRBV9,14,CASSETGSSYEQYF
few,TRBJ2-3,TRBV6-8,17,CASRVGQGVAGTDTQYF
few,TRBJ1-5,TRBV6-8,17,CASTEFGTGIGDQPQHF
.,TRBJ1-6,TRBV6-8,20,CASSTKPTRGQATTDSPLHF
few,TRBJ2-3,TRBV7-6,14,CASSLGQHTDTQYF
few,TRBJ1-4,TRBV12-1,13,CASSIPSQKQLFF
few,TRBJ1-5,TRBV6-8,15,CASGWGFTDNQPQHF
few,TRBJ2-7,TRBV4-1,13,CASSRRTGEEQYF
.,TRBJ2-7,TRBV15,18,CATSRKRYRVAGDPEQYF
once,TRBJ2-2,TRBV29-1,14,CTLKTGGNTGELFF
many,TRBJ1-1,TRBV11-3,14,CASSLVGVNTEAFF
.,TRBJ2-1,TRBV14,15,CASSQEGGNIGEQFF
few,TRBJ1-3,TRBV10-3,12,CASRGSGNTIYF
few,TRBJ2-2,TRBV23-1,15,CASSLMTGVVGELFF
few,TRBJ1-3,TRBV11-3,15,CASSLEGLPGNTIYF
few,TRBJ2-2,TRBV11-3,14,CASSLSQGLEELFF
.,TRBJ2-7,TRBV29-1,13,CSVESDRAYEQYF
few,TRBJ1-5,TRBV11-3,14,CASSGQGYNQPQHF
.,TRBJ2-6,TRBV6-8,17,CASSYSASGAGANVLTF
few,TRBJ1-1,TRBV19,13,CASSIGRGTEAFF
.,TRBJ2-4,TRBV23-1,15,CASSQDSRGDSIQYF
.,TRBJ1-4,TRBV23-1,16,CASSQAGFPTNEKLFF
few,TRBJ2-2,TRBV6-8,17,CASSSGTGMFGTGELFF
.,TRBJ1-3,TRBV18,14,CASSPSTGRNTIYF
.,TRBJ1-1,TRBV29-1,15,CSVEEAGGVRTEAFF
.,TRBJ1-2,TRBV11-3,16,CASSSYNPGTGDGYTF
.,TRBJ1-1,TRBV27,14,CASSILLGDTEAFF
few,TRBJ2-5,TRBV10-3,12,CAISESAETQYF
.,TRBJ2-7,TRBV19,15,CASREHRDRDYEQYF
.,TRBJ1-1,TRBV16,15,CASSQSYRANTEAFF
few,TRBJ1-1,TRBV18,13,CASSLSTRETAFF
.,TRBJ2-6,TRBV19,15,CASTGASSGANVLTF
.,TRBJ1-1,TRBV5-1,14,CASRRLGGNTEAFF
.,TRBJ2-1,TRBV7-5,18,CASSLSPSGGADYNEQFF
.,TRBJ2-7,TRBV6-8,12,CASGDGRYEQYF
.,TRBJ1-2,TRBV29-1,12,CSVERTHYGYTF
many,TRBJ2-5,TRBV11-3,15,CASRPGTGVQETQYF
.,TRBJ2-4,TRBV11-3,16,CASSHYSGGAKNIQYF
.,TRBJ1-3,TRBV28,14,CASSLWGGDNTIYF
few,TRBJ2-7,TRBV4-1,14,CASSAGDRAYEQYF
.,TRBJ2-2,TRBV4-1,16,CASSHLPDRNTGELFF
.,TRBJ2-7,TRBV9,13,CASSVAASGEQYF
.,TRBJ1-6,TRBV28,13,CASSSNEKSPLHF
.,TRBJ2-7,TRBV14,16,CASSQGPGQGAYEQYF
many,TRBJ1-1,TRBV11-3,14,CASSLGKGLDEAFF
.,TRBJ2-3,TRBV14,14,CASSQSLAGNTQYF
.,TRBJ2-2,TRBV30,15,CAWSGGPANTGELFF
few,TRBJ1-5,TRBV9,15,CASSEGTTSNQPQHF
few,TRBJ2-7,TRBV7-6,17,CASSLVRYSGDPYEQYF